The T cell receptor beta chain described here comes from a study of metastatic and nonmetastatic thyroid tumors. Study as a whole: The authors compared repertoires across blood and tumor or nodule tissue from malignant and benign thyroid patients. Study-wide results and limits: When malignant thyroid tumors were compared with benign nodules, TCR beta diversity was reportedly significantly higher in the malignant tumors. This held in both blood and tumor samples.

CDR3 size: 15 residues. The germline gives CDR1 KGHSH, CDR2 LQKENI. V lost 2 bases, J lost 0 bases, and 9 bases lay in between. No treatment of any kind had been given to any patient before thyroid surgery. Using MiXCR, TCRdb reanalyzed the PCR reads. This table has about 59,000 clones, around 15% appearing once. This clone has a count of ten or more. The antigen is not known. Sequenced: blood. The receptor comes from a male donor with papillary thyroid cancer or a benign thyroid nodule (not recorded which). Some clones in this sample may be carry-over from other donors' samples. This sequence joins TRBV18 and TRBJ2-3; tentatively, D is TRBD2 (6 bases). CDR3 in DNA: TGTGCCAGCTCACCATTGCGGGGTAGCACAGATACGCAGTATTTT. This translates into CASSPLRGSTDTQYF.